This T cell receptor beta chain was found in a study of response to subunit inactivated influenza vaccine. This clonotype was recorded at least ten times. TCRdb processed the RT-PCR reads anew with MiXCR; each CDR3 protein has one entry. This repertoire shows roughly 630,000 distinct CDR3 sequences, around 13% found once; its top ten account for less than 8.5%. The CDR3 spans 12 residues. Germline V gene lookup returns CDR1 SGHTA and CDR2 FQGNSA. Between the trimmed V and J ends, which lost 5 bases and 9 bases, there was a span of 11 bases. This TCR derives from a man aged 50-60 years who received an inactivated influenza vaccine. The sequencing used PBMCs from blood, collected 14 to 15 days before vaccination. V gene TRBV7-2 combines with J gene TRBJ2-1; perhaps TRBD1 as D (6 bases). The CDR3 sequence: CASSTGHPEQFF. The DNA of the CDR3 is TGTGCCAGCAGCACGGGACATCCTGAGCAGTTCTTC.